This TCR beta chain was captured in a study of T cells after yellow fever vaccination. Study details: The SMART-Seq v4 Ultra Low Input method served to prepare the low-cell-number fractions. General study results and limits: Post-booster repertoires again held most primary-vaccination clones (roughly 96% CD4, roughly 88% CD8). There was a possibility that FACS-sorted repertoires contained abundant clonotypes contaminating from the bulk population. Weaker, the secondary response peaked sooner, at day 5 versus 15.

This clonotype was counted a few times. The target antigen is unknown. TCRdb re-derived calls from the 5' RACE reads in MiXCR, one entry per CDR3 protein. The sample consists of about 210,000 distinct CDR3 sequences, approximately 3.2% of them appearing once. This receptor was obtained from a man younger than 35 who received the YFV17D yellow fever vaccine. Specimen: CD4+ T cells sorted from PBMCs, collected 10 days after the yellow fever booster vaccination.

CDR3 loop: CASSFGAERNIQYF. DNA for the CDR3: TGCGCCAGCAGCTTCGGGGCGGAGAGAAACATTCAGTACTTC. The rearrangement joins TRBV5-1 to TRBJ2-4; D may match TRBD1 or TRBD2 (5 bases each). Trimming took 2 bases from V and 6 from J, leaving 12 bases between them. This CDR3 region has 14 residues. Per the germline V gene, CDR1 is SGHRS and CDR2 is YFSETQ. The full variable domain, its missing parts supplied by reference TRBV5-1 and TRBJ2-4, is KAGVTQTPRYLIKTRGQQVTLSCSPISGHRSVSWYQQTPGQGLQFLFEYFSETQRNKGNFPGRFSGRQFSNSRSEMNVSTLELGDSALYLCASSFGAERNIQYFGAGTRLSVL.